This TCR beta chain was recovered during a study of T cell repertoires in cytomegalovirus infection. Turning to the study itself: It was the public TCR beta signatures that indicated both CMV infection and matching HLA type.

V gave up 6 bases and J gave up 5 bases, with 13 bases separating them. Germline values: CDR1 MDHEN, CDR2 SYDVKM. CDR3 length: 13 amino acids. This clonotype was counted a few times. Its target is not known. TCRdb processed the reads anew with MiXCR; each CDR3 protein has one entry. The sample includes about 260,000 distinct CDR3 sequences, around 8.7% of them seen just once. General study findings and limits: CMV-specific TCR beta clonotypes restricted by HLA-C dominated the ex vivo response. Using cumulative public TCR beta family frequency, the authors identified those who carried CMV together with the relevant HLA.

The receptor was derived from a human donor in good health (CMV status not recorded). Some clones in this sample may be carry-over from other donors' samples. The chain combines TRBV28 with TRBJ1-2; D possibly corresponds to TRBD1 (5 bases). Material: PBMCs. The CDR3 region is CASRSGEWYGYTF. CDR3 in DNA: TGTGCCAGCAGATCGGGGGAATGGTATGGCTACACCTTC.